These 26 T cell receptor beta chains came from one sample sequenced in a study of CD8 T cells in Susac syndrome. An amount of RNA that ranged from roughly 0.5 to 1 ug was reverse transcribed with random hexamers. TCRdb independently ran MiXCR on the immunoSEQ multiplex PCR reads; one entry per CDR3 protein. The table includes approximately 140,000 distinct CDR3 sequences, 95% detected once. Sequenced: CD4+ T cells from PBMCs. Every receptor here comes from a human donor with multiple sclerosis.

V gene TRBV6-5 combines with J gene TRBJ1-5, with unresolved D. CDR1 and CDR2 (germline): MNHEY, SVGAGI. The CDR3 sequence is 15 residues long. The V and J ends lost 0 bases and 1 base respectively, with 7 bases between them. Written as DNA, the CDR3 is TGTGCCAGCAGTTACTCGAGGCGAAGCAATCAGCCCCAGCATTTT. Its translation: CASSYSRRSNQPQHF.

V is TRBV7-2 and J is TRBJ2-3; D is ambiguous. Trimming cost V 4 bases and J 8 bases, with 13 bases left between them. The CDR3 covers 13 residues. CDR1 and CDR2 (germline): SGHTA, FQGNSA. CDR3 in amino acids: CASSSTPSGTQYF. CDR3 DNA: TGTGCCAGCAGCTCCACACCGTCGGGTACGCAGTATTTT.

The V call is TRBV6-2 or TRBV6-3, the J call TRBJ2-5; D ambiguous. The length of the CDR3 is 14 residues. Trimming left V 1 base short and J 2 bases short, with 8 bases between. Germline lookup yields CDR1 MNHEY and CDR2 SVGEGT. Here the CDR3 reads CASSYLTEQETQYF. As DNA, the CDR3 is TGTGCCAGCAGTTACTTAACAGAACAAGAGACCCAGTACTTC.

This clonotype appeared a single time. The V call is TRBV27, the J call TRBJ2-7; TRBD1 matches 10 bases. Germline CDR1 reads MNHEY; CDR2 reads SMNVEV (reference sequence). With 5 bases clipped from V and 6 bases from J, the junction kept 7 bases outside the gene matches. The CDR3 loop spans 14 amino acids. CDR3 loop: CASSGTDRGLEQYF. Here the CDR3 DNA reads TGTGCCAGCAGTGGGACCGACAGGGGGCTCGAGCAGTACTTC.

V and J are TRBV25-1 and TRBJ2-7; perhaps TRBD2 as D (5 bases). CDR1 is MGHDK and CDR2 is SYGVNS in the germline V gene. Trimming cost V 8 bases and J 0 bases, with 17 bases left between them. This CDR3 contains 15 residues. The CDR3 region is CASSREFGLSYEQYF. CDR3 DNA sequence: TGTGCCAGCTCGAGGGAATTCGGCCTCTCCTACGAGCAGTACTTC.

The chain has TRBV3-1 and TRBJ2-7; the match to TRBD1 covers 8 bases. Germline CDR1 is LGHDT and CDR2 is YNNKEL (reference sequence). There are 16 residues in the CDR3. J was trimmed by 0 bases and V by 3 bases; bases with no gene match: 7. The CDR3 loop is CASSHPGGGSSYEQYF. The CDR3 bases are TGTGCCAGCAGCCATCCAGGGGGCGGAAGCTCCTACGAGCAGTACTTC.

The J gene is TRBJ2-2, the V gene TRBV6-5; D is ambiguous. CDR3 length: 14 residues. Germline loops: CDR1 MNHEY, CDR2 SVGAGI. With 6 bases removed from V and 6 bases from J, the gap between germline ends came to 14 bases. CDR3 loop: CASSMRRESGELFF. CDR3 nucleotide sequence: TGTGCCAGCAGCATGAGACGAGAGTCCGGGGAGCTGTTTTTT.

This chain links TRBV9 with TRBJ1-5; D is uncertain. The CDR3 sequence is 15 residues long. Trimming stripped 0 bases from V and 7 bases from J, with 14 bases between. Germline lookup yields CDR1 SGDLS and CDR2 YYNGEE. This chain's CDR3 is CASSVDPREGQPQHF. CDR3 DNA: TGTGCCAGCAGCGTAGATCCTAGAGAAGGCCAGCCCCAGCATTTT.

This chain joins TRBV2 and TRBJ2-5; 7 bases are shared with TRBD2. V lost 5 bases, J lost 3 bases, and 9 bases stayed unmatched. The germline CDR1 and CDR2 sequences are SNHLY and FYNNEI. CDR3 length: 15 amino acids. The CDR3, as DNA: TGTGCCAGCAGTAAAACAAAGAGCGGGAAAGAGACCCAGTACTTC. This gives the protein CASSKTKSGKETQYF.

The chain combines TRBV20-1 with TRBJ1-1, with a possible D match to TRBD1 (6 bases). Between the trimmed V and J ends, which lost 4 bases and 5 bases, there was a span of 11 bases. This CDR3 region has 12 residues. CDR1 is DFQATT, CDR2 SNEGSKA, per germline (reference sequence). CDR3 DNA: TGCAGTGCTAAGGCAGGGGTAACTGAAGCTTTCTTT. Its translation: CSAKAGVTEAFF.

The chain links TRBV30 to TRBJ1-1, with D hard to call. CDR1 and CDR2 (germline): GTSNPN, SVGIG (reference sequence). CDR3 length equals 14 residues. V dropped 0 bases and J dropped 5 bases, with 13 bases sitting between them. The CDR3, as DNA: TGTGCCTGGAGTGTACGAACTTCGGGAACTGAAGCTTTCTTT. Translation gives CAWSVRTSGTEAFF.

The chain's CDR3 is CATSDPEVSGRNYNEQFF. CDR3 coding DNA: TGTGCCACCAGTGACCCGGAGGTTTCGGGACGGAACTACAATGAGCAGTTCTTC. The chain recombines TRBV24-1 with TRBJ2-1; TRBD1 or TRBD2 may be the D gene (5 bases each). V lost 4 bases, J lost 3 bases, and 21 bases lay in between. Germline CDR1 reads KGHDR; CDR2 reads SFDVKD. This CDR3 has 18 residues.

Only a few counts were recorded for this clonotype. The V and J genes are TRBV11-2 and TRBJ1-1; 7 bases line up with TRBD1. Losses at the gene ends were 6 bases for V and 4 bases for J; bases not matched to a gene: 11. CDR1 and CDR2 (germline): SGHAT, FQNNGV. The CDR3 length is 15 residues. CDR3 in amino acids: CASRSYRGSGTEAFF. The CDR3 DNA is TGTGCCAGCAGATCCTACAGGGGTAGTGGCACTGAAGCTTTCTTT.

This CDR3 is CASSGRWLTNTGELFF. In nucleotides, the CDR3 is TGTGCCAGCAGTGGGAGGTGGCTTACTAACACCGGGGAGCTGTTTTTT. The rearrangement uses TRBV2 and TRBJ2-2, with D perhaps TRBD2 (5 bases). Germline loops: CDR1 SNHLY, CDR2 FYNNEI. This CDR3 has 16 amino acids. V was cut by 4 bases and J by 2 bases, with 14 bases left in between.

The J gene is TRBJ2-3, the V gene TRBV10-3; D perhaps matches TRBD1 (6 bases). Germline CDR1 ENHRY, CDR2 SYGVKD. The CDR3 runs to 14 residues. Trimming took 4 bases from V and 3 from J, leaving 11 bases between them. CDR3 region: CAISAGTTTDTQYF. CDR3 bases: TGTGCCATCAGTGCCGGGACAACTACAGATACGCAGTATTTT.

CDR3 in DNA: TGTGCCACCAGTGATCCAAACAAGTATGGCTACACCTTC. Translated: CATSDPNKYGYTF. The J gene is TRBJ1-2, the V gene TRBV24-1; no firm D call. Germline CDR1 KGHDR, CDR2 SFDVKD. The CDR3 spans 13 residues. Trimming took off 3 bases at V and 5 bases at J, with 9 bases between the two ends.

This clonotype has a single count. The V and J genes are TRBV20-1 and TRBJ1-6; maybe TRBD1 (5 bases). Germline assignment: CDR1 DFQATT and CDR2 SNEGSKA (reference sequence). The V end lost 2 bases, the J end lost 7 bases, and 12 bases lay between the germline ends. CDR3 length: 14 amino acids. The CDR3 here is CSARQGSGNSPLHF. The CDR3 DNA reads as TGCAGTGCTAGACAGGGCTCAGGAAATTCACCCCTCCACTTT.

The V and J genes are TRBV20-1 and TRBJ1-5; possibly TRBD1 for D (5 bases). This CDR3 has 15 amino acids. Germline V gives CDR1 DFQATT, CDR2 SNEGSKA (reference sequence). CDR3 protein: CSTVGDGVVGQPQHF. The CDR3 DNA reads as TGCAGCACCGTCGGGGACGGAGTAGTAGGCCAGCCCCAGCATTTT.

The chain uses TRBV20-1 and TRBJ2-5, with D hard to call. CDR1 is DFQATT and CDR2 is SNEGSKA in the germline V gene (reference sequence). The CDR3 contains 13 residues. Trimming removed 6 bases from V and 4 bases from J, with 15 bases in between. The CDR3 spells CSATQPPGETQYF. CDR3 DNA: TGCAGTGCCACGCAACCGCCTGGAGAGACCCAGTACTTC.

The V gene is TRBV5-1, the J gene TRBJ1-1; D gene uncertain. The CDR3 runs 14 residues. Deletions cut 4 bases from V and 5 bases from J, with 15 bases between. Germline lookup yields CDR1 SGHRS and CDR2 YFSETQ. DNA of the CDR3: TGCGCCAGCAGCCCCCTTCAATCTCGGACTGAAGCTTTCTTT. Translation gives CASSPLQSRTEAFF.

This chain joins TRBV2 and TRBJ2-5, with TRBD2 as a possible D gene (5 bases). V was shortened by 1 base and J by 2 bases, with 8 bases between the two germline ends. Germline loops: CDR1 SNHLY, CDR2 FYNNEI. The CDR3 is 14 amino acids. CDR3 nucleotides: TGTGCCAGCAGTGAAGGGACTTTGCAAGAGACCCAGTACTTC. Translated, it gives CASSEGTLQETQYF.

The genes are TRBV20-1 and TRBJ2-1; D gene unclear. The V and J ends lost 3 bases and 8 bases respectively, with 8 bases between them. The CDR3 length is 11 residues. Looked up from germline, CDR1 is DFQATT and CDR2 is SNEGSKA (reference sequence). For the CDR3, the DNA is TGCAGTGCTAGTCTATGGTATGAGCAGTTCTTC. Encoded protein: CSASLWYEQFF.

The chain has TRBV20-1 and TRBJ1-4; D not resolved. V dropped 3 bases and J dropped 7 bases, with 9 bases sitting between them. The germline V gene has CDR1 DFQATT and CDR2 SNEGSKA (reference sequence). The CDR3 consists of 12 residues. The CDR3 here is CSARKRGEKLFF. DNA for the CDR3: TGCAGTGCTAGGAAGCGCGGTGAAAAACTGTTTTTT.

This rearrangement joins TRBV18 to TRBJ2-1; 7 nucleotides match TRBD1. Trimming took 1 base from V and 8 from J; bases not matched to a gene: 2. This CDR3 has 13 residues. CDR1 and CDR2 from the germline V gene are KGHSH and LQKENI. DNA for the CDR3: TGTGCCAGCTCACCACGACAGGGTGATGAGCAGTTCTTC. Translation gives CASSPRQGDEQFF.

The rearrangement links TRBV12-3 or TRBV12-4 to TRBJ1-6, with D perhaps matching TRBD1 (6 bases). This CDR3 region has 14 residues. Trimming took 1 base from V and 7 from J, leaving 8 bases between them. CDR3: CASSLGTENSPLHF. Here the CDR3 DNA reads TGTGCCAGCAGTTTAGGGACAGAGAATTCACCCCTCCACTTT.

This sequence joins TRBV3-1 and TRBJ1-5; weak D call: TRBD1 (6 bases). V lost 2 bases and J lost 2, with 10 bases in between. There are 15 residues in the CDR3. Per the germline V gene, CDR1 is LGHDT and CDR2 is YNNKEL (reference sequence). Here the CDR3 DNA reads TGTGCCAGCAGCCAATTGGGGGGCGGCAATCAGCCCCAGCATTTT. This codes for CASSQLGGGNQPQHF.